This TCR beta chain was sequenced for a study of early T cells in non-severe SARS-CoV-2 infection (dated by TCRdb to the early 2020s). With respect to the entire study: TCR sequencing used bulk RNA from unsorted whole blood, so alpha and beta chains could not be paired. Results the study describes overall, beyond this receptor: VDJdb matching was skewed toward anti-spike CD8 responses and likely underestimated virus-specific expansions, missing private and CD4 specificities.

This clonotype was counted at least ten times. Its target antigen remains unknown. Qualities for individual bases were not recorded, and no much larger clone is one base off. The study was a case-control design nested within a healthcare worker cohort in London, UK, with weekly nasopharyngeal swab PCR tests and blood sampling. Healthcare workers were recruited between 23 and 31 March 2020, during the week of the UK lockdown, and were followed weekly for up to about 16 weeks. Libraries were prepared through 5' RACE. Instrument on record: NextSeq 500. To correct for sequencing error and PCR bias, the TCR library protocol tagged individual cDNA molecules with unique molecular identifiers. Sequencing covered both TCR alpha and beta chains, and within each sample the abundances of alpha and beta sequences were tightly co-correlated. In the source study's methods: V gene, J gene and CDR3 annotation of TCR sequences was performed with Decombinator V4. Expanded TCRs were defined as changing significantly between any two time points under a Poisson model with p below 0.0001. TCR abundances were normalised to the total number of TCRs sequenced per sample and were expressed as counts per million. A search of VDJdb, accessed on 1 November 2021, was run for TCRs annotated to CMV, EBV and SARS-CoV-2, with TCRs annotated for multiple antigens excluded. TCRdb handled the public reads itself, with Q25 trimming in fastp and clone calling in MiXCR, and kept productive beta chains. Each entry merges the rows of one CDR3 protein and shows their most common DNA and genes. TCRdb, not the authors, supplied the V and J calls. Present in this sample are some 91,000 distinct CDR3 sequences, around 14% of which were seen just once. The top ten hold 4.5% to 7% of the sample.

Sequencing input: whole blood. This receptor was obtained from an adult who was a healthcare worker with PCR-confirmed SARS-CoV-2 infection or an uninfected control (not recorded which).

The encoded CDR3 is CATCHSGTEQFF. The DNA reads as follows: TGTGCCACCTGTCACTCCGGGACTGAGCAGTTCTTC. Recombination joined TRBV28 with TRBJ2-1; the D gene is perhaps TRBD1 or TRBD2, as each covers 5 bases. The junction carries 16 bases between V and J, which are trimmed by 10 bases and 9 bases respectively. Including the terminal cysteine and phenylalanine, the CDR3 comprises 12 residues. The CDR3 DNA has 36 bases and is translated from base 1. CDR1 and CDR2 (MDHEN, SYDVKM) derive from the germline V gene.